This TCR beta chain emerged from a study of blood T cell repertoires in COVID-19 (dated by TCRdb to about 2020). About the investigation overall: Samples covering the acute and convalescent phases of COVID-19 were provided by collaborators in the United States, Italy and Spain. Deeply sampled blood TCRbeta repertoires from subjects exposed to, actively infected with, or recovered from COVID-19 were included in the dataset. Where HLA class I and class II types were available, the types were taken from metadata supplied by the sample provider, not from assay-based typing. A de-identified subject ID, COVID-19 status, age in years and sex were almost always included in the sample metadata. The repertoires were made available in a free public database intended to serve as a resource for research on the immune response to SARS-CoV-2. The samples were drawn from two sources: the first 160 participants of the ongoing ImmuneRACE study, and fewer than 1,500 subjects contributed by 6 global collaborators. The material from the prospective study consisted of cDNA or gDNA derived from T cells, B-cell-depleted T cells, or PBMCs.

What the study reported, not specific to this receptor: The quantity of clinical and demographic metadata differed by source and by participant and was supplied without curation.

The V end gives up 5 bases and the J end 4 bases, leaving 3 bases in the junction not matched to a gene. Reading from cysteine to phenylalanine, the CDR3 counts 13 amino acids. CDR3 DNA only is kept here, 39 bases in frame from base 1. The germline V gene (reference sequence) specifies SGHAT as CDR1 and FQDESV as CDR2. The collaborating institutions used their own protocols to collect whole blood in K2EDTA tubes. Collaborator samples were shipped for TCRbeta analysis as frozen whole blood, isolated PBMCs, or DNA extracted from either sample type. To note about this clone: Its recognized antigen is unknown. Nothing much larger sits one base from this clone, and base qualities are not available.

TCRbeta CDR3 regions were amplified from genomic DNA by means of the immunoSEQ Assay, a bias-controlled multiplex PCR. In the paper's pipeline: Nucleated cell counts per sample were estimated from amplification of reference gene primers within the assay. Sequence reads were collapsed and filtered to measure the absolute abundance of every unique TCRbeta CDR3 rearrangement. Productive Simpson clonality was computed per sample as the square root of Simpson's diversity index over productive rearrangements. TCRdb provides this immuneACCESS table in a form limited to in-frame rearrangements. Some clones are lacking; in checked studies, under half of them reflect an unresolved V gene, and why the rest are absent is not known. Clone size and the V and J calls come from that table; the DNA yielded D and trimming. The table for this sample lists about 300,000 clones; roughly 89% of them were counted only once. The ten largest clones represent 4.6% of the sample.

This TCR was sampled from a man aged 35-49 years with acute or convalescent COVID-19. Sequencing used peripheral blood. This chain joins TRBV11-1 to TRBJ2-7, and TRBD1 matches 9 of the central bases. The CDR3 sequence is CASSGTGIYEQYF. The DNA is as follows: TGTGCCAGCAGCGGGACAGGGATTTACGAGCAGTACTTC. The CDR3 plus the reference TRBV11-1 and TRBJ2-7 genes for the other parts give the full variable domain: EAEVAQSPRYKITEKSQAVAFWCDPISGHATLYWYRQILGQGPELLVQFQDESVVDDSQLPKDRFSAERLKGVDSTLKIQPAELGDSAMYLCASSGTGIYEQYFGPGTRLTVT.